This section outlines one TCR beta chain sequence together with its context. The sample comes from a study of technical replicates of blood from a handful of donors. The data were produced by immunoSEQ multiplex PCR, yet TCRdb's version contains in-frame clones alone and is incomplete. The sample holds tens of thousands of clones; about 97% are singletons and the top ten take about 0.27%. This TCR was sampled from a human donor in good health. Sequencing was done on a sample of T cells isolated from PBMCs.

The CDR3 region has the DNA TGTGCCAGCAGTGAACAGGGACAGGGGTTTGGACTGAATGAAAAACTGTTTTTT. Its protein product is CASSEQGQGFGLNEKLFF. V usage is TRBV6-1 and J usage is TRBJ1-4; 10 nucleotides align to TRBD1. V was pared by 2 bases and J by 5 bases, with 11 bases of the junction left unmatched. Germline CDR1 reads MNHNS; CDR2 reads SASEGT. The CDR3 contains 18 residues.